This TCR beta chain was recorded in a study of response to subunit inactivated influenza vaccine. TCRdb re-analysed the RT-PCR reads in MiXCR, keeping a single row per CDR3 protein. The data show almost 250,000 distinct CDR3 sequences, with about 12% seen just once and more than 7% held by the top ten. Broader study findings: The authors suggested that few new T cells are recruited per seasonal influenza vaccination.

With respect to this clonotype: What it binds is unknown.

Germline-derived CDR1 and CDR2 are ENHRY and SYGVKD. V dropped 5 bases and J dropped 6; count of bases not matched to a gene: 10. The CDR3 runs 15 residues. The sequence was collected from a man over 45 who received an inactivated influenza vaccine. V gene TRBV10-3 combines with J gene TRBJ2-3, with 8 bases that match TRBD1. The sequences come from non-naive T cells sorted from PBMCs, collected 14 to 15 days before vaccination. As DNA, the CDR3 is TGTGCCATCAGTCATGGACAGGGCGCCGATGATACGCAGTATTTT. Its translation: CAISHGQGADDTQYF.